This TCR beta chain was profiled in a study of shared clonotypes between healthy human individuals. Study-wide results and caveats: It was anticipated that sequencing depth would influence how many clonotypes donors shared. Clonotypes shared by all four sorted-subset donors had higher generation probabilities than non-shared clonotypes. Naive subsets generally had larger estimated richness than memory subsets. About 5% of naive CD4 clonotypes were shared across four donors.

This clone was observed at least ten times. Its specificity is not known. Unmatched junction bases numbered 7, after V lost 5 bases and J lost 0 bases. Germline V lookup: CDR1 MGHRA, CDR2 YSYEKL. CDR3 length equals 16 residues. Here immunoSEQ multiplex PCR was the method, and the copy in TCRdb shows in-frame clones only, minus some. This sample has around 240,000 clones, with approximately 70% found just once. Sequencing used memory CD4+ T cells sorted from blood. The subset is: CD45RA-negative fraction. The clonotype originates from a man aged 25-40 years in good health. The chain employs TRBV4-1 and TRBJ2-3, with 8 bases aligning to TRBD2. The CDR3 protein is CASSFQLAESTDTQYF. The CDR3 coding sequence is TGCGCCAGCAGCTTTCAACTAGCGGAGAGCACAGATACGCAGTATTTT.